The next 6 T cell receptor beta chains were all read from a single sample in a study of blood T cell repertoires in COVID-19. TCRdb keeps only in-frame clones here, not all; method: immunoSEQ multiplex PCR. Among roughly 220,000 clones listed, 82% were seen once. What was sequenced was peripheral blood. Source of these receptors: an elderly woman with COVID-19, enrolled during active disease.

This rearrangement joins TRBV25-1 to TRBJ2-5, with D maybe TRBD2 (5 bases). V dropped 0 bases and J dropped 4 bases, with 12 bases sitting between them. The germline V gene encodes CDR1 MGHDK and CDR2 SYGVNS. The CDR3 has 15 residues. The CDR3 protein is CASSEYRPGGETQYF. The CDR3 DNA follows: TGTGCCAGCAGTGAATACCGCCCCGGAGGAGAGACCCAGTACTTC.

This rearrangement joins TRBV6-5 to TRBJ2-1, with TRBD1 matching over 7 bases. Germline V gives CDR1 MNHEY, CDR2 SVGAGI. CDR3 length: 14 residues. The trim removed 6 bases at V and 2 bases at J, leaving 4 bases unmatched. The CDR3 sequence is CASSRDRTYNEQFF. As DNA, the CDR3 is TGTGCCAGCAGCCGGGACAGAACCTACAATGAGCAGTTCTTC.

J is TRBJ2-2 and V is TRBV20-1, with TRBD2 identical over 7 bases. Germline V gives CDR1 DFQATT, CDR2 SNEGSKA (reference sequence). The J segment lost 1 base and the V segment lost 3 bases, leaving 2 bases of the junction unmatched. CDR3 length: 14 amino acids. The CDR3 bases are TGCAGTGCTAGTGGGAGGGAGAACACCGGGGAGCTGTTTTTT. Translating gives CSASGRENTGELFF.

A few counts support this clone. V and J are TRBV18 and TRBJ1-6, with 7 bases that match TRBD1. V shed 4 bases and J 5 bases; nucleotides not matched to a gene: 2. Per the germline V gene, CDR1 is KGHSH and CDR2 is LQKENI. CDR3 length equals 14 residues. The CDR3 loop reads CASSQTGNNSPLHF. CDR3 nucleotide sequence: TGTGCCAGCTCACAGACAGGGAATAATTCACCCCTCCACTTT.

As DNA, the CDR3 is TGTGCCAGCAGGAGGGGGCGCACTATCTCCTACGAGCAGTACTTC. Translated, it gives CASRRGRTISYEQYF. The J gene is TRBJ2-7, the V gene TRBV2; 7 bases match TRBD1. The V gene's germline CDR1 is SNHLY and CDR2 FYNNEI. The V and J ends lost 6 bases and 0 bases, in that order; junction bases with no gene match: 8. CDR3 length: 15 amino acids.

A few counts support this clone. The gene calls are TRBV6-6 and TRBJ1-1, with no clear D. Between the trimmed V and J ends, which lost 0 bases and 5 bases, there was a span of 7 bases. The CDR3 has 13 amino acids. Per the germline V gene, CDR1 is MNHNY and CDR2 is SVGAGI (reference sequence). This CDR3 is CASSYSVETEAFF. The CDR3 DNA follows: TGTGCCAGCAGTTACTCCGTAGAGACTGAAGCTTTCTTT.